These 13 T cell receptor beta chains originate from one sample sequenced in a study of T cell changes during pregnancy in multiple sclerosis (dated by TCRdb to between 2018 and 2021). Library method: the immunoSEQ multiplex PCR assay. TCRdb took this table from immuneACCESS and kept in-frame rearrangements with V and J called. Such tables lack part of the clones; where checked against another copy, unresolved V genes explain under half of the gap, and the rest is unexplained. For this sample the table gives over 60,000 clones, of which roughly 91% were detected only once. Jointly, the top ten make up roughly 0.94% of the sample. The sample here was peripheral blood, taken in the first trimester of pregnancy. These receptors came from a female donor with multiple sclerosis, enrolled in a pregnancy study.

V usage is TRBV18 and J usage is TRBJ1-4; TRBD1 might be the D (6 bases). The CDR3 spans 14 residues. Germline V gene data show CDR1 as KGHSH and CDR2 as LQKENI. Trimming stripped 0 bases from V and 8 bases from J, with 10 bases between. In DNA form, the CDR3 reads TGTGCCAGCTCACCACCGCACAGGGTGGAAAAACTGTTTTTT. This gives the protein CASSPPHRVEKLFF.

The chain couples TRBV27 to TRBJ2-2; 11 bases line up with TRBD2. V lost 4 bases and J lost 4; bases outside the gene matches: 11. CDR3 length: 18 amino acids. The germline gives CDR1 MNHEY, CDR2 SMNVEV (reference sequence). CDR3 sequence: CASSSLLLAGVFTGELFF. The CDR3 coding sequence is TGTGCCAGCAGTTCCCTTTTACTAGCGGGAGTGTTCACCGGGGAGCTGTTTTTT.

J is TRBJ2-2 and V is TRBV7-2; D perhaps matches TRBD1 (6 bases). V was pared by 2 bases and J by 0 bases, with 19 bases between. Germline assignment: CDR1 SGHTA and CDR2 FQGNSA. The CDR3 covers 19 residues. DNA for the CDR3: TGTGCCAGCAGCTTAAGAGTACAGGGCCCAGCTACGAACACCGGGGAGCTGTTTTTT. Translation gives CASSLRVQGPATNTGELFF.

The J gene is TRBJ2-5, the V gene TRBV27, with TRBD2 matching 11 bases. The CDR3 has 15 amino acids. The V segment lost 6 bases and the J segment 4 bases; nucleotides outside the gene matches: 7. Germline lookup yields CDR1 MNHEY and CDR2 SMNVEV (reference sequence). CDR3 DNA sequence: TGTGCCAGCAGCTTAGCGGGAGGGCTAGGAGAGACCCAGTACTTC. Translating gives CASSLAGGLGETQYF.

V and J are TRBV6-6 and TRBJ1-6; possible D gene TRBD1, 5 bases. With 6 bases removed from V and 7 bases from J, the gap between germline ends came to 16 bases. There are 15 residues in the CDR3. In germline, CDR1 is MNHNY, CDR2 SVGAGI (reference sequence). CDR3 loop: CASRTGRVGNSPLHF. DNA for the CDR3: TGTGCCAGCAGAACAGGACGGGTTGGGAATTCACCCCTCCACTTT.

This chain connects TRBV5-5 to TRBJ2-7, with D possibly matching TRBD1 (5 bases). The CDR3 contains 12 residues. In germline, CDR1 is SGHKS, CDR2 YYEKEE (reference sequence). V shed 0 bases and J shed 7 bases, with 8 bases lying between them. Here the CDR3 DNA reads TGTGCCAGCAGCTTGGGGGGCGAGGAGCAGTACTTC. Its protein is CASSLGGEEQYF.

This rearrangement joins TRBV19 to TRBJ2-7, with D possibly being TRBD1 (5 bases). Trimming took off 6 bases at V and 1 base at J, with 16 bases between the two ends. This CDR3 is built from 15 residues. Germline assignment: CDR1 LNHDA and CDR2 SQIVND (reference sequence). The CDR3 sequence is CASSIGVTASYEQYF. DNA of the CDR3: TGTGCCAGTAGCATTGGTGTGACAGCATCCTACGAGCAGTACTTC.

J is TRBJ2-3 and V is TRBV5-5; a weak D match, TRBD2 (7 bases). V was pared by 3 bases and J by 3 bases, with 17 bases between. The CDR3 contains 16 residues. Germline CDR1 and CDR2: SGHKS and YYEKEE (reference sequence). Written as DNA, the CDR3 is TGTGCCAGCAGCTCCCTGGAAAGGGGGGGTACAGATACGCAGTATTTT. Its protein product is CASSSLERGGTDTQYF.

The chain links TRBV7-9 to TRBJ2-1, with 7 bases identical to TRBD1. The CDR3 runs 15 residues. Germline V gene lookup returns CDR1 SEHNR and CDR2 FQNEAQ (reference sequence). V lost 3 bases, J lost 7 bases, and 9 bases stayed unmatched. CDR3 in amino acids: CASSFERQGRNEQFF. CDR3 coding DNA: TGTGCCAGCAGCTTCGAGAGACAGGGTAGGAATGAGCAGTTCTTC. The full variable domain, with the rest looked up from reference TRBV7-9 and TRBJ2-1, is DTGVSQNPRHKITKRGQNVTFRCDPISEHNRLYWYRQTLGQGPEFLTYFQNEAQLEKSRLLSDRFSAERPKGSFSTLEIQRTEQGDSAMYLCASSFERQGRNEQFFGPGTRLTVL.

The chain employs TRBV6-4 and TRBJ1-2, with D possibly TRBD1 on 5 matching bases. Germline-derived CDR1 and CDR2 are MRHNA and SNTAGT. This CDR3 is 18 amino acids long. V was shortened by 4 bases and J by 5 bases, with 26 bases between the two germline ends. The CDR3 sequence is CASSVTGISVSGGYGYTF. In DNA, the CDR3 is TGTGCCAGCAGTGTCACCGGGATCTCGGTCTCCGGGGGTTATGGCTACACCTTC.

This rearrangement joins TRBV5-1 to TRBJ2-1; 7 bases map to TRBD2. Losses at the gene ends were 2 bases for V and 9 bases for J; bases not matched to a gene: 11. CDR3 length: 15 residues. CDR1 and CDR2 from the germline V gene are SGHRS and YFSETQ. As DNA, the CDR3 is TGCGCCAGCAGCTTTGGACTAGACAAAGCGGGTGAGCAGTTCTTC. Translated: CASSFGLDKAGEQFF.

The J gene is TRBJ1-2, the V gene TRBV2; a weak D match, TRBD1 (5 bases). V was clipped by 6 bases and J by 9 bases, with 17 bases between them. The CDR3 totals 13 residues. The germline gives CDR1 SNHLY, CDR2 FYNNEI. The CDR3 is CASRGGVLTSYTF. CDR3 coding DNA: TGTGCCAGCAGGGGGGGAGTTCTGACCAGCTACACCTTC.

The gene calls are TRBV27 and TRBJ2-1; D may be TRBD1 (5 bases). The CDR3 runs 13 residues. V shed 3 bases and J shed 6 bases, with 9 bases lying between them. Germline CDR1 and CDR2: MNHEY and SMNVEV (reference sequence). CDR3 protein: CASSFNQGNEQFF. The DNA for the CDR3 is TGTGCCAGCAGTTTTAACCAGGGCAATGAGCAGTTCTTC.